These 30 T cell receptor beta chains were sequenced from one sample in a study of shared clonotypes between healthy human individuals. Generated by immunoSEQ multiplex PCR, the TCRdb table keeps only in-frame clones and is missing some. The data contain hundreds of thousands of clones, around 96% of them singletons. As defined, naive CD8 cells were CD45RO-negative and positively selected for CCR7, with terminally differentiated effector memory CD45RA+ cells excluded. The sample comprised naive CD8+ T cells sorted from blood. Every receptor here comes from a woman aged 25-40 years in good health.

The chain has TRBV27 and TRBJ2-5; D is unclear. The DNA end is more similar to TRBJ2-7, so the J call may be wrong. Germline V gives CDR1 MNHEY, CDR2 SMNVEV (reference sequence). The CDR3 covers 13 residues. The CDR3: CASSPGRTYEQYF. In DNA, the CDR3 is TGTGCCAGCAGCCCCGGACGGACCTACGAGCAGTACTTC.

The chain joins TRBV28 to TRBJ2-1; D might be TRBD2 (6 bases). Germline-derived CDR1 and CDR2 are MDHEN and SYDVKM. The CDR3 runs to 16 residues. V was pared by 5 bases and J by 0 bases, with 14 bases between. CDR3 protein: CASSPPRSGSYNEQFF. CDR3 nucleotide sequence: TGTGCCAGCAGTCCCCCTCGTAGCGGCTCCTACAATGAGCAGTTCTTC.

V is TRBV29-1 and J is TRBJ2-5, with TRBD2 matching over 7 bases. The germline V gene encodes CDR1 SQVTM and CDR2 ANQGSEA. The CDR3 loop spans 15 amino acids. V shed 8 bases and J 6 bases; nucleotides not matched to a gene: 18. CDR3: CSLDGMAAAGQTQYF. The CDR3 DNA is TGCAGCTTGGATGGAATGGCGGCAGCGGGGCAGACCCAGTACTTC.

CDR3 in DNA: TGTGCCACTGCAGCGGGAGAGGGCTACGAGCAGTACTTC. Translating it yields CATAAGEGYEQYF. The chain has TRBV19 and TRBJ2-7, with 8 bases aligning to TRBD2. V gave up 10 bases and J gave up 3 bases; unmatched junction bases: 8. Germline CDR1 and CDR2: LNHDA and SQIVND (reference sequence). CDR3 length equals 13 residues.

This chain uses TRBV27 with TRBJ2-7, with unresolved D. The CDR3 extends over 14 amino acids. V gave up 0 bases and J gave up 2 bases, with 8 bases separating them. CDR1 is MNHEY, CDR2 SMNVEV, per germline (reference sequence). Here the CDR3 reads CASSLSKGPYEQYF. The CDR3 DNA reads TGTGCCAGCAGTTTATCGAAGGGCCCCTACGAGCAGTACTTC.

The chain couples TRBV27 to TRBJ1-2; D uncertain. Germline loops: CDR1 MNHEY, CDR2 SMNVEV (reference sequence). V lost 9 bases to trimming and J lost 8 bases, with 22 bases between them. The length of the CDR3 is 14 residues. The CDR3 sequence is CASKPPSETGGYTF. The CDR3 DNA is TGTGCCAGTAAACCGCCTTCAGAGACGGGCGGCTACACCTTC.

The count of this clone is one. The chain links TRBV6-5 to TRBJ2-5; D uncertain. V shed 7 bases and J shed 4 bases, with 7 bases lying between them. This CDR3 has 11 residues. Germline loops: CDR1 MNHEY, CDR2 SVGAGI. The CDR3 is CASTNGETQYF. Written as DNA, the CDR3 is TGTGCCAGCACAAACGGAGAGACCCAGTACTTC.

The gene calls are TRBV7-9 and TRBJ2-1; D assignment may be TRBD1 or TRBD2 (5 bases each). Trimming removed 8 bases from V and 1 base from J, with 18 bases in between. Germline CDR1 SEHNR, CDR2 FQNEAQ (reference sequence). This CDR3 contains 16 residues. CDR3 protein: CASPSSLEGSYNEQFF. CDR3 DNA sequence: TGTGCCAGCCCTTCCTCCCTCGAGGGGTCCTACAATGAGCAGTTCTTC.

The chain couples TRBV7-7 to TRBJ2-7, with a possible D match to TRBD1 (6 bases). V gave up 3 bases and J gave up 4 bases, with 16 bases separating them. There are 15 residues in the CDR3. Germline V gene lookup returns CDR1 SSHAT and CDR2 FNYEAQ (reference sequence). The chain's CDR3 is CASSFDVGADYEQYF. The CDR3 coding sequence is TGTGCCAGCAGCTTTGACGTGGGGGCGGATTACGAGCAGTACTTC. The variable domain in full, with the rest retrieved from reference TRBV7-7 and TRBJ2-7, is GAGVSQSPRYKVTKRGQDVTLRCDPISSHATLYWYQQALGQGPEFLTYFNYEAQPDKSGLPSDRFSAERPEGSISTLTIQRTEQRDSAMYRCASSFDVGADYEQYFGPGTRLTVT.

The V gene is TRBV18, the J gene TRBJ1-4; D perhaps matches TRBD1 (5 bases). V lost 3 bases and J 2 bases, leaving 28 bases between the germline ends. Germline values: CDR1 KGHSH, CDR2 LQKENI. The CDR3 contains 21 residues. The CDR3 DNA follows: TGTGCCAGCTCACCTGATTTGACATTGGGGGGAAGGAGGAGTACTAATGAAAAACTGTTTTTT. Amino acid sequence: CASSPDLTLGGRRSTNEKLFF.

V gene TRBV27 combines with J gene TRBJ1-2; 9 bases fit TRBD1. The CDR3 has 13 amino acids. Germline loops: CDR1 MNHEY, CDR2 SMNVEV (reference sequence). Unmatched junction bases numbered 2, after V lost 3 bases and J lost 6 bases. The CDR3: CASSFRTGDGYTF. In DNA form, the CDR3 reads TGTGCCAGCAGTTTCCGGACAGGGGATGGCTACACCTTC.

The chain has TRBV2 and TRBJ1-1; D is unclear. The CDR3 is made up of 16 amino acids. Germline V gene data show CDR1 as SNHLY and CDR2 as FYNNEI. Trimming cost V 6 bases and J 1 base, with 18 bases left between them. The CDR3 nucleotides are TGTGCCAGCAGAGACGTTTGGACTGTAAAGAACACTGAAGCTTTCTTT. It encodes CASRDVWTVKNTEAFF.

The chain's CDR3 is CATSGGQGVNTEAFF. The CDR3 nucleotides are TGTGCCACCAGCGGGGGACAGGGGGTGAACACTGAAGCTTTCTTT. This chain connects TRBV15 to TRBJ1-1; 11 bases are a match to TRBD1. From germline, CDR1 is LNHNV and CDR2 YYDKDF (reference sequence). The V and J ends lost 5 bases and 0 bases, in that order; junction bases with no gene match: 2. The length of the CDR3 is 15 residues.

This clone was seen only once. This specimen includes other DNA sequences encoding the same CDR3. This chain uses TRBV7-9 with TRBJ2-7; the D gene is possibly TRBD2 (6 bases). This CDR3 comprises 13 residues. In germline, CDR1 is SEHNR, CDR2 FQNEAQ (reference sequence). V lost 6 bases and J 4 bases, leaving 13 bases between the germline ends. The DNA for the CDR3 is TGTGCCAGCAGTTCATCGGGGGATTACGAGCAGTACTTC. Translated, it gives CASSSSGDYEQYF.

This chain connects TRBV4-1 to TRBJ2-7; D remains ambiguous. The CDR3 covers 17 residues. V lost 0 bases and J 2 bases, leaving 17 bases between the germline ends. Germline assignment: CDR1 MGHRA and CDR2 YSYEKL. The CDR3 DNA reads TGCGCCAGCAGCCAAGAACGTCTAGGTGGGAAAGCCTACGAGCAGTACTTC. It encodes CASSQERLGGKAYEQYF.

The chain combines TRBV29-1 with TRBJ2-4, with D perhaps TRBD2 (6 bases). There are 17 residues in the CDR3. Looked up from germline, CDR1 is SQVTM and CDR2 is ANQGSEA. The V gene lost 2 bases and the J gene lost 6 bases, with 23 bases spanning the gap. For the CDR3, the DNA is TGCAGCGTTGAAAACCCAAAGACACTAGCCCAAAGAAACATTCAGTACTTC. This translates into CSVENPKTLAQRNIQYF.

This clone was observed once. The rearrangement uses TRBV10-3 and TRBJ2-7; a possible D gene is TRBD2 (5 bases). The CDR3 has 12 amino acids. Germline loops: CDR1 ENHRY, CDR2 SYGVKD. V was pared by 8 bases and J by 1 base, with 9 bases between. The CDR3 sequence is CAIGSTSYEQYF. CDR3 DNA: TGTGCCATCGGGAGCACTTCCTACGAGCAGTACTTC.

The V call is TRBV4-1, the J call TRBJ2-5; 7 positions agree with TRBD2. Germline V lookup: CDR1 MGHRA, CDR2 YSYEKL. After removal of 2 bases from V and 7 bases from J, the junction contained 16 bases not matched to a gene. CDR3 size: 17 residues. CDR3 sequence (DNA): TGCGCCAGCAGCCAACCGACTAGCTCTCGGAAGCGGGGGACCCAGTACTTC. Amino acid sequence: CASSQPTSSRKRGTQYF.

The rearrangement joins TRBV28 to TRBJ2-3, with 14 bases that match TRBD2. J gave up 4 bases and V 6 bases, and 6 bases lay outside the gene matches. CDR1 and CDR2 from the germline V gene are MDHEN and SYDVKM. The CDR3 spans 16 residues. The CDR3 region has the DNA TGTGCCAGCAGGAAGACTAGCGGGAGGGCCCCAGATACGCAGTATTTT. This translates into CASRKTSGRAPDTQYF. The full variable domain, with the rest looked up from reference TRBV28 and TRBJ2-3, is DVKVTQSSRYLVKRTGEKVFLECVQDMDHENMFWYRQDPGLGLRLIYFSYDVKMKEKGDIPEGYSVSREKKERFSLILESASTNQTSMYLCASRKTSGRAPDTQYFGPGTRLTVL.

V and J are TRBV13 and TRBJ2-3; tentatively, D is TRBD1 (6 bases). The CDR3 has 13 amino acids. Germline CDR1 PRHDT, CDR2 FYEKMQ (reference sequence). Trimming removed 5 bases from V and 6 bases from J, with 12 bases in between. The DNA for the CDR3 is TGTGCCAGCAGCCCAGGGACAAGGGATACGCAGTATTTT. It encodes CASSPGTRDTQYF.

V and J are TRBV27 and TRBJ2-7; 7 nucleotides agree with TRBD2. Germline V gene data show CDR1 as MNHEY and CDR2 as SMNVEV (reference sequence). The length of the CDR3 is 13 residues. Trimming took 5 bases from V and 4 from J; bases not matched to a gene: 5. CDR3 nucleotides: TGTGCCAGCAGTGGTCCTAGCGGATACGAGCAGTACTTC. This translates into CASSGPSGYEQYF.

The chain uses TRBV29-1 and TRBJ2-1, with TRBD2 matching over 11 bases. Germline trimming cut 3 bases from V and 1 base from J; bases unmatched to any gene: 5. Germline lookup yields CDR1 SQVTM and CDR2 ANQGSEA. This CDR3 has 16 residues. CDR3 sequence reads: CSVDWASGGSYNEQFF. The CDR3 region has the DNA TGCAGCGTTGATTGGGCTAGCGGGGGGTCCTACAATGAGCAGTTCTTC.

The chain joins TRBV29-1 to TRBJ2-5; D is undetermined. This CDR3 has 13 residues. Germline V gene sequence: CDR1 SQVTM, CDR2 ANQGSEA. Deletions cut 2 bases from V and 5 bases from J, with 12 bases between. CDR3 region: CSVESHNGETQYF. The DNA of the CDR3 is TGCAGCGTTGAATCCCACAATGGGGAGACCCAGTACTTC. The whole variable domain, filled in from reference TRBV29-1 and TRBJ2-5, reads SAVISQKPSRDICQRGTSLTIQCQVDSQVTMMFWYRQQPGQSLTLIATANQGSEATYESGFVIDKFPISRPNLTFSTLTVSNMSPEDSSIYLCSVESHNGETQYFGPGTRLLVL.

V is TRBV9 and J is TRBJ2-2; 8 bases are a match to TRBD2. CDR3 length: 17 amino acids. V lost 0 bases and J lost 7; bases outside the gene matches: 11. The germline V gene encodes CDR1 SGDLS and CDR2 YYNGEE. The DNA for the CDR3 is TGTGCCAGCAGCGTAGCTACTTCTAGCGGGTACATCGGGGAGCTGTTTTTT. Its protein product is CASSVATSSGYIGELFF.

The rearrangement links TRBV6-4 to TRBJ2-7; no definite D call. CDR1 is MRHNA, CDR2 SNTAGT, per germline. The CDR3 contains 13 residues. The germline V and J ends were trimmed by 0 bases and 1 base, with 4 bases remaining between them. The chain's CDR3 is CASSDSISYEQYF. The CDR3 DNA reads TGTGCCAGCAGTGACTCGATATCCTACGAGCAGTACTTC.

This clone was observed a single time. The chain joins TRBV6-1 to TRBJ2-2, with D tentatively TRBD2 (6 bases). The CDR3 has 19 amino acids. The V gene's germline CDR1 is MNHNS and CDR2 SASEGT. Between the trimmed V and J ends, which lost 4 bases and 4 bases, there was a span of 25 bases. The CDR3 spells CASSGLPLFQEGSTGELFF. The CDR3 DNA sequence: TGTGCCAGCAGTGGACTCCCCCTGTTTCAGGAGGGATCCACCGGGGAGCTGTTTTTT.

This chain links TRBV27 with TRBJ1-1; weak D call: TRBD1 (5 bases). Trimming removed 3 bases at V and 1 base at J, with 9 bases between. CDR1 is MNHEY, CDR2 SMNVEV, per germline (reference sequence). The CDR3 loop spans 14 amino acids. The CDR3 is CASSFGARNTEAFF. The CDR3 DNA reads as TGTGCCAGCAGTTTCGGGGCAAGGAACACTGAAGCTTTCTTT.

The CDR3 protein is CASSLRGLAGWDEQYF. CDR3 DNA sequence: TGTGCCAGCAGTTTACGGGGACTAGCGGGATGGGACGAGCAGTACTTC. The J gene is TRBJ2-7, the V gene TRBV27, with 13 bases aligning to TRBD2. CDR3 size: 16 residues. The V and J ends lost 2 bases and 5 bases, in that order; junction bases with no gene match: 6. In germline, CDR1 is MNHEY, CDR2 SMNVEV (reference sequence).

The chain carries TRBV7-9 and TRBJ2-7; D gene ambiguous. V lost 5 bases to trimming and J lost 7 bases, with 15 bases between them. The CDR3 covers 13 residues. Per the germline V gene, CDR1 is SEHNR and CDR2 is FQNEAQ (reference sequence). The DNA for the CDR3 is TGTGCCAGCAGCCCCGGAACACGGTGGGAGCAGTACTTC. Translation gives CASSPGTRWEQYF.

This chain uses TRBV5-4 with TRBJ1-2; D might be TRBD1 (6 bases). Trimming stripped 2 bases from V and 14 bases from J, with 19 bases between. The CDR3 spans 13 residues. Germline V gene sequence: CDR1 SGHNT, CDR2 YYREEE (reference sequence). This CDR3 reads CASSFGGPPGVTF. The CDR3 region has the DNA TGTGCCAGCAGCTTTGGGGGCCCCCCTGGAGTTACCTTC.